The rows below give T cell receptor beta chains drawn from one sample of a study of blood T cell repertoires in COVID-19. Data came from immunoSEQ multiplex PCR; TCRdb stores just in-frame clones and leaves some out. Of roughly 140,000 clones listed, 80% to 90% are singletons. Sequences were obtained from PBMCs or T cells enriched from blood (not recorded which). These receptors all come from a man in his 60s who had recovered from COVID-19. The CDR3 runs from the conserved cysteine through the conserved F or W. The D gene is left open where the match is weak. The size field is filled for only some rows; it gives once, few, many or a size class.

D gene | J gene | clone size | V gene | CDR3 protein | CDR3 DNA
. | TRBJ1-2 | . | TRBV25-1 | CASTKDSYGYTF | TGTGCCAGCACCAAAGACAGCTATGGCTACACCTTC
TRBD2 | TRBJ2-7 | . | TRBV9 | CASSQTGGLKQYF | TGTGCCAGCAGCCAAACGGGGGGTTTAAAGCAGTACTTC
. | TRBJ2-1 | . | TRBV28 | CASNPPGESNEQFF | TGTGCCAGCAACCCTCCAGGGGAGTCAAATGAGCAGTTCTTC
TRBD1 | TRBJ2-5 | . | TRBV19 | CASSTDRGSETQYF | TGTGCCAGTAGTACGGACAGGGGGTCAGAGACCCAGTACTTC
. | TRBJ1-1 | . | TRBV7-3 | CASSLRSNTEAFF | TGTGCCAGCAGCTTAAGGAGCAACACTGAAGCTTTCTTT
. | TRBJ1-1 | few | TRBV12-3/TRBV12-4 | CASSLGGNTEAFF | TGTGCCAGCAGTTTAGGCGGGAACACTGAAGCTTTCTTT
TRBD1 | TRBJ1-2 | medium-sized | TRBV4-2 | CASSSTGGRDGYTF | TGTGCCAGCAGCTCGACAGGGGGACGGGATGGCTACACCTTC
. | TRBJ2-5 | . | TRBV13 | CASSFWRGRGGETQYF | TGTGCCAGCAGCTTCTGGCGGGGCCGAGGTGGGGAGACCCAGTACTTC
. | TRBJ2-5 | . | TRBV6-6 | CASSSASREETQYF | TGTGCCAGCAGTTCGGCTAGCCGGGAGGAGACCCAGTACTTC
. | TRBJ2-7 | . | TRBV28 | CASSRFMGGQYF | TGTGCCAGCAGCCGATTTATGGGGGGGCAGTACTTC
TRBD1 | TRBJ2-4 | once | TRBV12-3/TRBV12-4 | CASSPQQGNIQYF | TGTGCCAGCAGTCCCCAACAGGGGAACATTCAGTACTTC
. | TRBJ2-2 | . | TRBV30 | CASGTYNTGELFF | TGTGCCAGCGGGACATACAACACCGGGGAGCTGTTTTTT
. | TRBJ2-3 | once | TRBV7-9 | CASSSPGTPRTDTQYF | TGTGCCAGCAGCTCCCCCGGGACACCGCGCACAGATACGCAGTATTTT
. | TRBJ2-5 | . | TRBV19 | CASSIALGIETQYF | TGTGCCAGTAGTATAGCTCTCGGGATTGAGACCCAGTACTTC
TRBD1 | TRBJ1-2 | once | TRBV19 | CASSIRQGQRGYTF | TGTGCCAGTAGTATCCGACAGGGCCAGCGGGGCTACACCTTC
. | TRBJ1-2 | . | TRBV3-1/TRBV3-2 | CASSQVAGLYGYTF | TGTGCCAGCAGCCAAGTTGCAGGCCTCTATGGCTACACCTTC
. | TRBJ1-1 | few | TRBV12-3/TRBV12-4 | CASGLEAFF | TGTGCCAGTGGACTCGAAGCTTTCTTT
. | TRBJ1-2 | . | TRBV7-9 | CASERGPSSGYTF | TGTGCCAGCGAAAGAGGTCCCTCGAGTGGCTACACCTTC
. | TRBJ2-7 | . | TRBV5-1 | CASSLDRVSEQYF | TGCGCCAGCAGCTTGGACAGGGTGTCCGAGCAGTACTTC
TRBD1 | TRBJ2-3 | . | TRBV5-1 | CASAQQGVPDTQYF | TGCGCCAGCGCCCAACAGGGGGTTCCCGATACGCAGTATTTT
. | TRBJ2-7 | . | TRBV28 | CASSDQRVEQYF | TGTGCCAGCAGCGACCAGAGGGTAGAGCAGTACTTC
. | TRBJ1-1 | once | TRBV13 | CASSSRRTEAFF | TGTGCCAGCAGCTCTCGGAGAACTGAAGCTTTCTTT
TRBD2 | TRBJ2-3 | . | TRBV28 | CASLAGASTDTQYF | TGTGCCAGCCTAGCGGGGGCGAGCACAGATACGCAGTATTTT
. | TRBJ2-7 | . | TRBV18 | CASSTDTYEQYF | TGTGCCAGCTCAACGGACACTTACGAGCAGTACTTC
TRBD1 | TRBJ1-2 | . | TRBV3-1/TRBV3-2 | CASSQVTRTGDGYTF | TGTGCCAGCAGCCAAGTGACGAGGACAGGGGATGGCTACACCTTC
. | TRBJ2-6 | . | TRBV28 | CASSLGIGGANVLTF | TGTGCCAGCAGTTTAGGTATCGGGGGGGCCAACGTCCTGACTTTC
. | TRBJ1-3 | . | TRBV2 | CASTYPGSGNTIYF | TGTGCCAGCACGTACCCGGGTTCTGGAAACACCATATATTTT
. | TRBJ2-2 | . | TRBV11-2 | CASSPLGRGPGELFF | TGTGCCAGCAGCCCCCTCGGGAGGGGGCCCGGGGAGCTGTTTTTT
. | TRBJ2-2 | few | TRBV12-3/TRBV12-4 | CASSFLSGELFF | TGTGCCAGCAGTTTTCTATCCGGGGAGCTGTTTTTT
. | TRBJ1-5 | . | TRBV28 | CASSLAGKHNQPQHF | TGTGCCAGCAGTTTGGCCGGGAAACACAATCAGCCCCAGCATTTT
. | TRBJ1-6 | . | TRBV15 | CATSTGVDNSPLHF | TGTGCCACCAGCACAGGGGTGGATAATTCACCCCTCCACTTT
. | TRBJ2-3 | . | TRBV19 | CASSIDLGGTDTQYF | TGTGCCAGTAGTATAGATCTCGGGGGCACAGATACGCAGTATTTT
. | TRBJ1-1 | . | TRBV11-2 | CASLVATWGRKNTEAFF | TGTGCCAGCCTAGTGGCCACGTGGGGCAGAAAAAACACTGAAGCTTTCTTT
TRBD1 | TRBJ1-3 | . | TRBV11-2 | CASTKTGGTGNTIYF | TGTGCCAGCACGAAAACAGGGGGCACTGGAAACACCATATATTTT
TRBD1 | TRBJ1-6 | . | TRBV5-1 | CASSTDRVRSPLHF | TGCGCCAGCAGTACGGACAGGGTGAGGTCACCCCTCCACTTT
. | TRBJ2-2 | . | TRBV25-1 | CASSSKNTGELFF | TGTGCCAGCAGTTCCAAAAACACCGGGGAGCTGTTTTTT
. | TRBJ1-4 | . | TRBV18 | CASSQLRAAGANEKLFF | TGTGCCAGCTCACAGCTGAGGGCAGCAGGGGCTAATGAAAAACTGTTTTTT
. | TRBJ2-3 | . | TRBV30 | CAWSKTDTQYF | TGTGCCTGGAGCAAAACAGATACGCAGTATTTT